These 29 T cell receptor beta chains share one sample of origin, sequenced in a study of CD8 T cells in Susac syndrome. Random hexamers primed reverse transcription of about 0.45 to 1 ug RNA. One entry per CDR3 protein results from TCRdb running MiXCR on the immunoSEQ multiplex PCR reads. The table shows roughly 120,000 distinct CDR3 sequences, with around 94% occurring only once. Sequenced sample: CD4+ T cells from PBMCs. All receptors come from a human donor in good health.

This sequence joins TRBV2 and TRBJ2-6; 8 nucleotides match TRBD2. This CDR3 contains 17 residues. Trimming cost V 4 bases and J 0 bases; bases outside gene matches: 5. Germline assignment: CDR1 SNHLY and CDR2 FYNNEI. CDR3 region: CASSASLAGSGANVLTF. The CDR3 bases are TGTGCCAGCAGTGCCTCCCTAGCGGGCTCTGGGGCCAACGTCCTGACTTTC. Using reference TRBV2 and TRBJ2-6 for the parts outside the CDR3, the full variable domain is EPEVTQTPSHQVTQMGQEVILRCVPISNHLYFYWYRQILGQKVEFLVSFYNNEISEKSEIFDDQFSVERPDGSNFTLKIRSTKLEDSAMYFCASSASLAGSGANVLTFGAGSRLTVL.

The chain carries TRBV29-1 and TRBJ1-1; 8 nucleotides match TRBD1. Germline CDR1 reads SQVTM; CDR2 reads ANQGSEA. The V segment lost 6 bases and the J segment 2 bases; nucleotides outside the gene matches: 8. CDR3 size: 14 residues. CDR3 sequence: CSVGWTGYNTEAFF. The CDR3 nucleotides read TGCAGCGTCGGATGGACAGGGTATAACACTGAAGCTTTCTTT. The whole variable domain, filled in from reference TRBV29-1 and TRBJ1-1, reads SAVISQKPSRDICQRGTSLTIQCQVDSQVTMMFWYRQQPGQSLTLIATANQGSEATYESGFVIDKFPISRPNLTFSTLTVSNMSPEDSSIYLCSVGWTGYNTEAFFGQGTRLTVV.

The genes are TRBV20-1 and TRBJ1-1; the D is unclear. This CDR3 has 12 amino acids. Trimming took 2 bases from V and 5 from J, leaving 9 bases between them. Per germline, CDR1 DFQATT and CDR2 SNEGSKA (reference sequence). CDR3 in amino acids: CSARPQWTEAFF. In DNA form, the CDR3 reads TGCAGTGCTAGACCCCAATGGACTGAAGCTTTCTTT.

The chain recombines TRBV19 with TRBJ1-5, with unresolved D. The CDR3 is 12 residues long. The germline V gene encodes CDR1 LNHDA and CDR2 SQIVND (reference sequence). Trimming removed 3 bases from V and 9 bases from J, with 9 bases in between. This CDR3 reads CASSIASRPQHF. The CDR3 DNA reads TGTGCCAGTAGTATCGCGAGCCGGCCCCAGCATTTT. Combining the CDR3 with reference TRBV19 and TRBJ1-5 gives the whole variable domain DGGITQSPKYLFRKEGQNVTLSCEQNLNHDAMYWYRQDPGQGLRLIYYSQIVNDFQKGDIAEGYSVSREKKESFPLTVTSAQKNPTAFYLCASSIASRPQHFGDGTRLSIL.

This rearrangement joins TRBV14 to TRBJ2-1; possibly TRBD2 for D (6 bases). Germline CDR1 reads SGHDN; CDR2 reads FVKESK. V was trimmed by 1 base and J by 8 bases, leaving 15 bases between them. CDR3 length: 15 residues. The CDR3 DNA reads TGTGCCAGCAGCCAAGCTTTCCTAGCGCGGGATGAGCAGTTCTTC. Translated, it gives CASSQAFLARDEQFF.

The genes are TRBV28 and TRBJ2-7, with 7 bases aligning to TRBD1. This CDR3 has 14 amino acids. Germline CDR1 reads MDHEN; CDR2 reads SYDVKM. After removal of 6 bases from V and 2 bases from J, the junction contained 7 bases not matched to a gene. CDR3 sequence (DNA): TGTGCCAGCAGCCCTACCGGGACAGCCTACGAGCAGTACTTC. Residues: CASSPTGTAYEQYF.

This clonotype has just one count. The CDR3 sequence: CASSLAGWREGGNEQFF. The CDR3 DNA sequence: TGTGCCAGCAGCCTCGCGGGGTGGAGGGAGGGGGGCAATGAGCAGTTCTTC. V and J are TRBV3-1 and TRBJ2-1, with D possibly TRBD2 on 7 matching bases. The CDR3 is 17 residues long. V lost 4 bases and J 6 bases, leaving 22 bases between the germline ends. The germline CDR1 and CDR2 sequences are LGHDT and YNNKEL (reference sequence).

The chain is built from TRBV20-1 and TRBJ1-2, with D unresolved. Germline assignment: CDR1 DFQATT and CDR2 SNEGSKA (reference sequence). V was shortened by 3 bases and J by 0 bases, with 5 bases between the two germline ends. The length of the CDR3 is 12 residues. The CDR3, as DNA: TGCAGTGCTAGTCCATCTAACTATGGCTACACCTTC. Protein sequence: CSASPSNYGYTF.

This clonotype was seen only a few times. The chain uses TRBV6-5 and TRBJ1-1; the D is unclear. The CDR3 runs 14 residues. The ends were cut back, 2 bases at V and 4 bases at J, with 11 bases in the middle. The germline CDR1 and CDR2 sequences are MNHEY and SVGAGI. DNA for the CDR3: TGTGCCAGCAGTTACAACACAGAGGGCACTGAAGCTTTCTTT. It translates to CASSYNTEGTEAFF.

The genes are TRBV7-9 and TRBJ1-1, with TRBD1 identical over 9 bases. The CDR3 is 17 residues long. The trim removed 5 bases at V and 8 bases at J, leaving 18 bases unmatched. CDR1 and CDR2 from the germline V gene are SEHNR and FQNEAQ (reference sequence). CDR3 loop: CASSPLLGQGATGEAFF. Written as DNA, the CDR3 is TGTGCCAGCAGCCCCTTGTTGGGACAGGGAGCCACTGGAGAAGCTTTCTTT.

The V gene is TRBV29-1, the J gene TRBJ1-4; D is possibly TRBD1 (6 bases). Trimming shortened V by 5 bases and J by 7 bases, and 11 bases separated the two germline ends. CDR1 and CDR2 from the germline V gene are SQVTM and ANQGSEA. The CDR3 spans 12 residues. The CDR3 loop is CSVPGASEKLFF. In nucleotides, the CDR3 is TGCAGCGTTCCGGGGGCGAGTGAAAAACTGTTTTTT.

The rearrangement joins TRBV29-1 to TRBJ1-1; the match to TRBD1 covers 7 bases. Germline V lookup: CDR1 SQVTM, CDR2 ANQGSEA. J lost 5 bases, V lost 1 base, and 1 base had no gene match. The CDR3 length is 12 residues. The CDR3 sequence is CSVEGRGTEAFF. CDR3 in DNA: TGCAGCGTTGAAGGCAGGGGGACTGAAGCTTTCTTT.

The chain uses TRBV7-2 and TRBJ2-7; 7 bases are shared with TRBD2. CDR3 length equals 14 residues. Looked up from germline, CDR1 is SGHTA and CDR2 is FQGNSA. After removal of 3 bases from V and 4 bases from J, the junction contained 6 bases not matched to a gene. The CDR3 DNA sequence: TGTGCCAGCAGCTTGACGAGCGGGGTTTACGAGCAGTACTTC. Translation gives CASSLTSGVYEQYF.

This clonotype was counted a few times. This chain uses TRBV5-1 with TRBJ1-5; unclear D gene. The germline V and J ends were trimmed by 0 bases and 7 bases, with 8 bases remaining between them. This CDR3 has 13 residues. Germline V lookup: CDR1 SGHRS, CDR2 YFSETQ. The CDR3 sequence: CASSLDPGQPQHF. The CDR3 DNA reads as TGCGCCAGCAGCTTGGACCCCGGGCAGCCCCAGCATTTT. The full variable domain, its missing parts supplied by reference TRBV5-1 and TRBJ1-5, is KAGVTQTPRYLIKTRGQQVTLSCSPISGHRSVSWYQQTPGQGLQFLFEYFSETQRNKGNFPGRFSGRQFSNSRSEMNVSTLELGDSALYLCASSLDPGQPQHFGDGTRLSIL.

The chain recombines TRBV5-1 with TRBJ2-7; D gene unclear. Germline loops: CDR1 SGHRS, CDR2 YFSETQ. This CDR3 is built from 14 residues. V gave up 0 bases and J gave up 7 bases, with 14 bases separating them. This chain's CDR3 is CASSLDVTPREQYF. In DNA form, the CDR3 reads TGCGCCAGCAGCTTGGATGTGACCCCTCGGGAGCAGTACTTC.

On this clonotype itself: The junction differs from germline at one of its ends, possibly a read error. V and J are TRBV12-3 or TRBV12-4 and TRBJ2-1, with TRBD2 identical over 8 bases. The CDR3 runs to 15 residues. The CDR3 DNA reads TGTGCCAGCAGTATAGCGGGGAGCTCCTACAATGAGCAGTTCTTC. This gives the protein CASSIAGSSYNEQFF.

The rearrangement joins TRBV3-1 to TRBJ2-5; TRBD1 might be the D (6 bases). Germline V lookup: CDR1 LGHDT, CDR2 YNNKEL (reference sequence). This CDR3 has 15 amino acids. V shed 1 base and J shed 4 bases, with 13 bases lying between them. The CDR3 DNA reads as TGTGCCAGCAGCCAAGTTTCGGCAGGGGCAGAGACCCAGTACTTC. Amino acid sequence: CASSQVSAGAETQYF.

A remark on this clonotype: A junction boundary mismatches the germline segment, possibly from a read error. The chain is built from TRBV7-2 and TRBJ2-1; 9 bases align to TRBD2. CDR1 SGHTA and CDR2 FQGNSA come from the germline V gene. The CDR3 runs 15 residues. For the CDR3, the DNA is TGCGCCAGCAGCTTTAGCGGGAGCTCCTACAATGAGCAGTTCTTC. This codes for CASSFSGSSYNEQFF.

This sequence joins TRBV27 and TRBJ1-2; 10 bases align to TRBD1. CDR1 and CDR2 (germline): MNHEY, SMNVEV (reference sequence). The CDR3 runs to 14 residues. Trimming at V came to 5 bases and at J to 6 bases, leaving 6 bases not matched to a gene. The CDR3 is CASSPWTGGDGYTF. The CDR3 DNA reads as TGTGCCAGCAGTCCCTGGACAGGGGGGGATGGCTACACCTTC.

The rearrangement links TRBV7-2 to TRBJ1-1, with D tentatively TRBD1 (6 bases). V was cut by 0 bases and J by 3 bases, with 17 bases left in between. This CDR3 region has 17 residues. Germline V CDR1 and CDR2: SGHTA, FQGNSA. The chain's CDR3 is CASSLARVTGRDTEAFF. CDR3 bases: TGTGCCAGCAGCTTAGCGAGAGTTACAGGGAGGGACACTGAAGCTTTCTTT.

The V call is TRBV18, the J call TRBJ1-1; 8 nucleotides agree with TRBD1. CDR3 length equals 14 residues. The junction had 7 bases not matched to a gene; V was cut back by 3 bases and J by 7 bases. From germline, CDR1 is KGHSH and CDR2 LQKENI. The CDR3: CASSPIGQGGEAFF. The DNA for the CDR3 is TGTGCCAGCTCACCTATCGGACAGGGTGGTGAAGCTTTCTTT.

The chain employs TRBV14 and TRBJ2-2, with D possibly TRBD2 on 6 matching bases. CDR1 is SGHDN, CDR2 FVKESK, per germline. Trimming pared 2 bases from V and 5 bases from J, leaving 15 bases between. CDR3 size: 16 residues. This chain's CDR3 is CASSQLELAVTGELFF. The CDR3 DNA is TGTGCCAGCAGCCAATTGGAACTAGCAGTTACCGGGGAGCTGTTTTTT. The full variable domain, rest sourced from reference TRBV14 and TRBJ2-2, is EAGVTQFPSHSVIEKGQTVTLRCDPISGHDNLYWYRRVMGKEIKFLLHFVKESKQDESGMPNNRFLAERTGGTYSTLKVQPAELEDSGVYFCASSQLELAVTGELFFGEGSRLTVL.

V usage is TRBV2 and J usage is TRBJ2-7; D gene ambiguous. CDR1 SNHLY and CDR2 FYNNEI come from the germline V gene. The CDR3 covers 14 residues. Trimming pared 7 bases from V and 0 bases from J, leaving 13 bases between. The CDR3 is CASTWKESSYEQYF. Here the CDR3 DNA reads TGTGCCAGCACCTGGAAGGAGAGCTCCTACGAGCAGTACTTC.

This chain connects TRBV6-5 to TRBJ2-7; 10 bases are shared with TRBD1. The CDR3 is 13 residues long. Germline V gene lookup returns CDR1 MNHEY and CDR2 SVGAGI. The junction had 5 bases not matched to a gene; V was cut back by 8 bases and J by 4 bases. The CDR3 protein is CASSRDRGYEQYF. The CDR3 coding sequence is TGTGCCAGCTCCCGGGACAGGGGATACGAGCAGTACTTC.

The genes are TRBV29-1 and TRBJ1-1, with unresolved D. Germline V gene lookup returns CDR1 SQVTM and CDR2 ANQGSEA. Trimming stripped 5 bases from V and 1 base from J, with 14 bases between. This CDR3 contains 14 residues. The CDR3 DNA sequence: TGCAGCGTTCTTTTCGACACCTCGAACACTGAAGCTTTCTTT. It specifies CSVLFDTSNTEAFF.

In this sample, this clonotype turned up once. The rearrangement links TRBV30 to TRBJ2-2; 11 bases align to TRBD2. V lost 0 bases and J lost 5; bases outside the gene matches: 2. CDR1 GTSNPN and CDR2 SVGIG come from the germline V gene (reference sequence). CDR3 length equals 15 residues. CDR3 in DNA: TGTGCCTGGAGTGTACTAGCGGGAGCTACCGGGGAGCTGTTTTTT. Its protein is CAWSVLAGATGELFF.

V and J are TRBV12-3 or TRBV12-4 and TRBJ1-3, with D maybe TRBD1 (5 bases). The CDR3 sequence is 16 residues long. The V end lost 1 base, the J end lost 1 base, and 11 bases lay between the germline ends. The CDR3 DNA sequence: TGTGCCAGCAGTTTAGAATTGGGGGGGTCTGGAAACACCATATATTTT. It codes for CASSLELGGSGNTIYF.

The chain couples TRBV7-8 to TRBJ2-1; TRBD2 matches 7 bases. Germline assignment: CDR1 SGHVS and CDR2 FQNEAQ. The CDR3 has 18 residues. J lost 0 bases, V lost 5 bases, and 13 bases had no gene match. The CDR3 coding sequence is TGTGCCAGCAGCGCAAGCGGGGACTGGCTGAACTCCTACAATGAGCAGTTCTTC. As protein: CASSASGDWLNSYNEQFF.

The chain has TRBV5-4 and TRBJ1-5; D gene uncertain. CDR1 and CDR2 (germline): SGHNT, YYREEE (reference sequence). The germline V and J ends were trimmed by 0 bases and 9 bases, with 10 bases remaining between them. This CDR3 has 13 residues. The CDR3 bases are TGTGCCAGCAGCTTGGATATACCTGGGCCCCAGCATTTT. As protein: CASSLDIPGPQHF.